This T cell receptor beta chain originates from a study of CXCR3-negative and CXCR3-positive naive CD8 T cells. For the study at large: Summed over all libraries, TRB reads came to some 130 million, with about 1.5 +/- 0.3 million per library.

With 250,000 to 350,000 cells each, the CD8+ T cell subsets were individually sorted in triplicate. Germline CDR1 MRHNA, CDR2 SNTAGT. This CDR3 is built from 15 residues. The TRB cDNA libraries were prepared by 5' RACE with UMI labels. No DNA is given; TCRdb re-called the 5' RACE reads and lists each CDR3 protein once. In all, the sample yields some 48,000 distinct CDR3 sequences. The sequence was collected from a human donor in good health. Some clones in this sample may be carry-over from other donors' samples. Material: naive CXCR3- CD8+ T cells from blood. Subset in this sample: CD45RO-CCR7+CD27+CD95- naive CD8+ T cells lacking CXCR3 (TNR3-). The V call is TRBV6-4, the J call TRBJ1-1; the D call of TRBD1 rests on TCRdb alone, since no DNA is present to check it. The CDR3 sequence: CASSDGTGPGTEAFF.